One and the same sample provided the 28 T cell receptor beta chains below, sequenced in a study of identical twins (dated by TCRdb to about 2016). The library was made by 5' RACE. For sequencing, an Illumina HiSeq 2000 was employed. TCRdb itself trimmed the public reads at Q25 with fastp, ran MiXCR and retained productive beta chains. For every CDR3 protein sequence, its rows merge into one entry that carries the most common genes and DNA. For this sample there are 600,000 to 800,000 distinct CDR3 sequences; 21% appear just once. The top ten clones comprise approximately 4.5% of the sample. These data also featured in a second study, about T cells expressing NK-cell markers.

The sample consisted of PBMCs. The receptor source for this set is a woman aged 18-30 years in good health.

This clonotype was observed a few times. V gene TRBV20-1 combines with J gene TRBJ2-2; TRBD2 aligns across 10 bases. V trimming: 0 bases; J trimming: 6 bases; junction bases outside the gene matches: 4. The CDR3 consists of 15 residues. Germline V lookup: CDR1 DFQATT, CDR2 SNEGSKA (reference sequence). The CDR3 nucleotides read TGCAGTGCTAGAGATCCCAGCGGGAGGGCCGGGGAGCTGTTTTTT. Protein product: CSARDPSGRAGELFF.

This chain uses TRBV7-9 with TRBJ2-3; TRBD2 might be the D (6 bases). The V end lost 3 bases, the J end lost 4 bases, and 17 bases lay between the germline ends. This CDR3 region has 16 residues. CDR1 and CDR2 from the germline V gene are SEHNR and FQNEAQ (reference sequence). Written as DNA, the CDR3 is TGTGCCAGCAGCTTGGCCGGGGGAACCGCCCCAGATACGCAGTATTTT. Protein product: CASSLAGGTAPDTQYF.

V gene TRBV24-1 combines with J gene TRBJ2-1, with D tentatively TRBD2 (7 bases). The V and J ends lost 2 bases and 8 bases respectively, with 15 bases between them. The CDR3 is made up of 15 amino acids. The germline V gene encodes CDR1 KGHDR and CDR2 SFDVKD. CDR3 amino acids: CATSDSGGPLHEQFF. CDR3 coding DNA: TGTGCCACCAGTGATTCGGGGGGCCCGCTCCATGAGCAGTTCTTC.

There are many counts of this clonotype. V gene TRBV12-3 or TRBV12-4 combines with J gene TRBJ2-1, with TRBD2 matching 8 bases. This CDR3 region has 11 residues. Trimming removed 6 bases from V and 12 bases from J; junction bases left unmatched: 4. CDR3 DNA: TGTGCCAGCAGCCCCGGGACTAGGCAGTTCTTC. It is translated as CASSPGTRQFF.

CDR3 loop: CASSPRGLAGGLYEQYF. In DNA, the CDR3 is TGTGCCAGCAGCCCTAGAGGTCTAGCGGGAGGGCTCTACGAGCAGTACTTC. This rearrangement joins TRBV7-9 to TRBJ2-7; TRBD2 agrees at 12 bases. CDR3 length: 17 amino acids. From germline, CDR1 is SEHNR and CDR2 FQNEAQ (reference sequence). V lost 5 bases, J lost 3 bases, and 11 bases stayed unmatched.

The chain recombines TRBV5-6 with TRBJ2-1; D remains ambiguous. The germline gives CDR1 SGHDT, CDR2 YYEEEE. The length of the CDR3 is 12 residues. V was cut by 3 bases and J by 8 bases, with 9 bases left in between. Here the CDR3 reads CASSSVGDEQFF. CDR3 in DNA: TGTGCCAGCAGCTCGGTAGGTGATGAGCAGTTCTTC.

The CDR3 coding sequence is TGCAGCGTTCGTAGCAATGAGCAGTTCTTC. It specifies CSVRSNEQFF. The rearrangement joins TRBV29-1 to TRBJ2-1, with D hard to call. The CDR3 is 10 amino acids. Trimming took off 5 bases at V and 6 bases at J, with 5 bases between the two ends. Germline lookup yields CDR1 SQVTM and CDR2 ANQGSEA.

The rearrangement links TRBV2 to TRBJ2-5; 9 bases agree with TRBD1. The V gene end was trimmed by 5 bases and the J gene end by 12 bases; junction bases not matched to a gene: 7. CDR1 and CDR2 from the germline V gene are SNHLY and FYNNEI. There are 12 residues in the CDR3. Here the CDR3 reads CASSPVGQGKYF. For the CDR3, the DNA is TGTGCCAGCAGTCCGGTGGGACAGGGAAAGTACTTC.

In this sample, this clonotype turned up many times. The chain combines TRBV29-1 with TRBJ1-4; D not resolved. The germline CDR1 and CDR2 sequences are SQVTM and ANQGSEA. Between the trimmed V and J ends, which lost 4 bases and 0 bases, there was a span of 12 bases. This CDR3 is built from 15 residues. The CDR3 DNA follows: TGCAGCGTTGTGGGCCAGTCAGCAACTAATGAAAAACTGTTTTTT. Translating gives CSVVGQSATNEKLFF.

This clonotype was picked up a small number of times. V gene TRBV11-3 combines with J gene TRBJ2-1, with 8 bases identical to TRBD1. CDR3 length: 16 amino acids. Trimming cost V 5 bases and J 4 bases; bases outside gene matches: 10. Germline V gene data show CDR1 as SGHNT and CDR2 as YENEEA. The CDR3 DNA reads as TGTGCCAGCAGCGGGTGGACAGGGCGGATATACAATGAGCAGTTCTTC. This translates into CASSGWTGRIYNEQFF.

This chain joins TRBV29-1 and TRBJ2-7; TRBD1 is a possible D gene (5 bases). There are 12 residues in the CDR3. Per germline, CDR1 SQVTM and CDR2 ANQGSEA. The V and J ends lost 7 bases and 1 base respectively, with 11 bases between them. The CDR3 nucleotides read TGCAGCGGGAAGACAGTATCCTACGAGCAGTACTTC. Translating gives CSGKTVSYEQYF.

This clonotype was counted a few times. The rearrangement links TRBV5-6 to TRBJ1-2; no clear D gene. Germline V gene lookup returns CDR1 SGHDT and CDR2 YYEEEE. The CDR3 has 12 residues. The V gene lost 4 bases and the J gene lost 7 bases, with 11 bases spanning the gap. The CDR3 nucleotides read TGTGCCAGCAGCCAAAGGGCTGGTGGCTACACCTTC. Translated, it gives CASSQRAGGYTF.

In this sample, this clonotype turned up many times. CDR3: CASSQDGTGALAGELFF. The CDR3 DNA sequence: TGTGCCAGCAGCCAAGACGGGACAGGGGCTTTAGCCGGGGAGCTGTTTTTT. V usage is TRBV3-1 and J usage is TRBJ2-2; TRBD1 agrees at 10 bases. In germline, CDR1 is LGHDT, CDR2 YNNKEL (reference sequence). The CDR3 extends over 17 amino acids. V trimming: 0 bases; J trimming: 6 bases; junction bases outside the gene matches: 7.

This clonotype was observed a few times. The chain uses TRBV29-1 and TRBJ2-7; D possibly matches TRBD1 or TRBD2 (5 bases each). The CDR3 consists of 14 residues. Germline assignment: CDR1 SQVTM and CDR2 ANQGSEA. V lost 2 bases and J lost 2, with 13 bases in between. The DNA of the CDR3 is TGCAGCGTTGAACAGGGAGTAGGGGCCTACGAGCAGTACTTC. Protein product: CSVEQGVGAYEQYF.

This clonotype came up many times. The chain uses TRBV20-1 and TRBJ2-7; D is possibly TRBD1 (6 bases). The CDR3 covers 14 residues. V shed 7 bases and J shed 1 base, with 17 bases lying between them. Germline V gives CDR1 DFQATT, CDR2 SNEGSKA (reference sequence). Here the CDR3 DNA reads TGCAGTGTCCCGGGACACACCCGGTCCTACGAGCAGTACTTC. This encodes CSVPGHTRSYEQYF.

The sample holds a few counts of this clonotype. The V gene is TRBV20-1, the J gene TRBJ1-5, with a tentative D call TRBD1 (6 bases). V lost 5 bases, J lost 4 bases, and 12 bases lay in between. The CDR3 covers 13 residues. CDR1 and CDR2 from the germline V gene are DFQATT and SNEGSKA (reference sequence). DNA for the CDR3: TGCAGTGCTCATGATACAGGGAATCAGCCCCAGCATTTT. The encoded protein is CSAHDTGNQPQHF.

This clonotype appeared a few times. The chain carries TRBV5-6 and TRBJ2-1; D is perhaps TRBD1 (5 bases). Germline CDR1 is SGHDT and CDR2 is YYEEEE. Trimming took off 6 bases at V and 10 bases at J, with 11 bases between the two ends. The length of the CDR3 is 11 residues. The CDR3 reads CASTLDREQFF. CDR3 DNA: TGTGCCAGCACCCTAGACAGAGAGCAGTTCTTC. Using reference TRBV5-6 and TRBJ2-1 for the parts outside the CDR3, the full variable domain is DAGVTQSPTHLIKTRGQQVTLRCSPKSGHDTVSWYQQALGQGPQFIFQYYEEEERQRGNFPDRFSGHQFPNYSSELNVNALLLGDSALYLCASTLDREQFFGPGTRLTVL.

V gene TRBV20-1 combines with J gene TRBJ1-1; possible D gene TRBD1, 5 bases. Germline V CDR1 and CDR2: DFQATT, SNEGSKA (reference sequence). The CDR3 is 13 residues long. The germline V and J ends were trimmed by 4 bases and 2 bases, with 11 bases remaining between them. The CDR3 coding sequence is TGCAGTGCTAATGAGGGACCTAACACTGAAGCTTTCTTT. Its protein is CSANEGPNTEAFF.

The chain links TRBV5-1 to TRBJ2-1, with 9 bases identical to TRBD2. The CDR3 contains 16 residues. CDR1 and CDR2 (germline): SGHRS, YFSETQ. V lost 4 bases to trimming and J lost 9 bases; unmatched junction nucleotides: 14. The CDR3 DNA is TGCGCCAGCAGCCGAGCCGGTAGCGGGGGAGTTTCTGAGCAGTTCTTC. It encodes CASSRAGSGGVSEQFF.

Ten or more counts support this clonotype. The chain has TRBV20-1 and TRBJ1-1; TRBD1 agrees at 7 bases. This CDR3 has 13 amino acids. Germline lookup yields CDR1 DFQATT and CDR2 SNEGSKA (reference sequence). The V and J ends lost 1 base and 8 bases, in that order; junction bases with no gene match: 7. The CDR3 bases are TGCAGTGCTAGAGGCCAGGGGGGCCCAGAAGCTTTCTTT. Translated, it gives CSARGQGGPEAFF.

This clonotype was picked up many times. The J gene is TRBJ2-3, the V gene TRBV3-1, with D uncertain. The CDR3 length is 13 residues. V was clipped by 2 bases and J by 4 bases, with 7 bases between them. From germline, CDR1 is LGHDT and CDR2 YNNKEL (reference sequence). The CDR3 here is CASSQTGPDTQYF. DNA for the CDR3: TGTGCCAGCAGCCAAACCGGACCAGATACGCAGTATTTT.

This clonotype was picked up many times. This chain links TRBV4-3 with TRBJ2-1; either TRBD1 or TRBD2 may supply D (5 bases each). V dropped 6 bases and J dropped 4 bases, with 10 bases sitting between them. Germline V CDR1 and CDR2: LGHNA, YSLEER. The CDR3 has 13 amino acids. Written as DNA, the CDR3 is TGCGCCAGCAGTGAGGGGTGGTACAATGAGCAGTTCTTC. Encoded protein: CASSEGWYNEQFF.

In this sample, this clonotype turned up many times. The chain links TRBV12-3 or TRBV12-4 to TRBJ1-5, with D perhaps matching TRBD1 (5 bases). The length of the CDR3 is 14 residues. V lost 3 bases and J lost 4, with 10 bases in between. This CDR3 is CASSFWGGNQPQHF. CDR3 nucleotides: TGTGCCAGCAGTTTCTGGGGGGGGAATCAGCCCCAGCATTTT.

In this sample, this clonotype turned up a few times. The genes are TRBV20-1 and TRBJ1-4, with D perhaps matching TRBD1 (5 bases). The CDR3 has 16 amino acids. Per the germline V gene, CDR1 is DFQATT and CDR2 is SNEGSKA (reference sequence). Trimming removed 3 bases from V and 0 bases from J, with 14 bases in between. The CDR3 is CSARSREGATNEKLFF. The CDR3 DNA reads as TGCAGTGCTAGGTCCAGGGAGGGTGCAACTAATGAAAAACTGTTTTTT.

This clonotype was found many times. This chain links TRBV20-1 with TRBJ2-7; TRBD2 is a possible D gene (6 bases). Per germline, CDR1 DFQATT and CDR2 SNEGSKA (reference sequence). V shed 3 bases and J shed 3 bases, with 12 bases lying between them. The CDR3 consists of 13 residues. The CDR3 sequence: CSASATSNYEQYF. CDR3 coding DNA: TGCAGTGCTAGTGCCACTAGCAACTACGAGCAGTACTTC.

The J gene is TRBJ1-4, the V gene TRBV29-1; TRBD1 is a possible D gene (5 bases). Trimming left V 6 bases short and J 12 bases short, with 20 bases between. Germline V gene data show CDR1 as SQVTM and CDR2 as ANQGSEA. There are 13 residues in the CDR3. DNA for the CDR3: TGCAGCGTGGGGACCAGACTTACTGGGGAACTGTTTTTT. Protein product: CSVGTRLTGELFF.

This CDR3 reads CSVPAGFYNEQFF. In DNA form, the CDR3 reads TGCAGCGTCCCAGCGGGATTCTACAATGAGCAGTTCTTC. The genes are TRBV29-1 and TRBJ2-1; 7 bases match TRBD2. Trimming at V came to 6 bases and at J to 3 bases, leaving 5 bases not matched to a gene. CDR1 is SQVTM and CDR2 is ANQGSEA in the germline V gene. This CDR3 is built from 13 residues.

In this sample, this clonotype turned up a few times. The rearrangement joins TRBV7-2 to TRBJ2-7; 7 bases agree with TRBD2. This CDR3 has 15 residues. The germline CDR1 and CDR2 sequences are SGHTA and FQGNSA. V lost 0 bases to trimming and J lost 3 bases; unmatched junction nucleotides: 5. CDR3 region: CASSLAVSGRYEQYF. The CDR3 nucleotides read TGTGCCAGCAGCTTAGCGGTTAGCGGGCGCTACGAGCAGTACTTC. The full variable domain, with the rest looked up from reference TRBV7-2 and TRBJ2-7, is GAGVSQSPSNKVTEKGKDVELRCDPISGHTALYWYRQSLGQGLEFLIYFQGNSAPDKSGLPSDRFSAERTGGSVSTLTIQRTQQEDSAVYLCASSLAVSGRYEQYFGPGTRLTVT.